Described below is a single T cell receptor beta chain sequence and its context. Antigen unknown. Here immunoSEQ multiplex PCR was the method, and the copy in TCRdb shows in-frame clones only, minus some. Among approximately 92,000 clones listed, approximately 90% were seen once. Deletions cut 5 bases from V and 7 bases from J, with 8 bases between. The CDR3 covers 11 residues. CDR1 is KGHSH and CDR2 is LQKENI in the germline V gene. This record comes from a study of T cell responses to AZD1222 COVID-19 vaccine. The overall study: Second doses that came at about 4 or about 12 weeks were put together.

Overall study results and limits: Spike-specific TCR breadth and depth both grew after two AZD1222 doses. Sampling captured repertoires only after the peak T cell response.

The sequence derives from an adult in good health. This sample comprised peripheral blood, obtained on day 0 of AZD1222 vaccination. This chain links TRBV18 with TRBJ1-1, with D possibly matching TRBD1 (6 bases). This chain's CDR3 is CASSGQLEAFF. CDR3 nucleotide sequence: TGTGCCAGCTCAGGACAGCTTGAAGCTTTCTTT.